This TCR beta chain was sequenced for a study of early T cells in non-severe SARS-CoV-2 infection. Study as a whole: With bulk RNA from unsorted whole blood as input, sequencing yielded unpaired chains.

Unique molecular identifiers were added to individual cDNA molecules. TCRdb recomputed calls from the 5' RACE reads with MiXCR, one row per CDR3 protein. This table holds 45,000 to 75,000 distinct CDR3 sequences, about 9.8% found once. Sample share makes this clonotype medium-sized (0.01 to 0.1%). Its antigen is not known. Whole-study findings and limits: Reliance on VDJdb matching favored anti-spike CD8 responses; private and CD4 specificities were missed.

CDR1 is DFQATT and CDR2 is SNEGSKA in the germline V gene (reference sequence). With 6 bases removed from V and 4 bases from J, the gap between germline ends came to 16 bases. This CDR3 is built from 14 residues. The sequenced sample consisted of whole blood. The receptor was derived from an adult who was a healthcare worker with PCR-confirmed SARS-CoV-2 infection or an uninfected control (not recorded which). The chain combines TRBV20-1 with TRBJ1-5, with D perhaps matching TRBD1 (5 bases). CDR3 in amino acids: CSATRGGANQPQHF. The CDR3 nucleotides read TGCAGTGCCACCAGAGGTGGGGCAAATCAGCCCCAGCATTTT.